This TCR beta chain originates from a study of T-cell memory formation after mild COVID-19. Study outcomes and limitations: Confirmation was lacking for SARS-CoV-2 specificity of second-wave clones that peaked on day 37. Clones that contracted clustered mainly in CM and EM if CD4+ and in EMRA if CD8+.

TCRdb re-derived calls from the 5' RACE reads in MiXCR, one entry per CDR3 protein. The repertoire holds just over 350,000 distinct CDR3 sequences, with under 15% as singletons. Trimming cost V 2 bases and J 1 base, with 10 bases left between them. The V gene's germline CDR1 is SGHAT and CDR2 FQNNGV. There are 15 residues in the CDR3. Only a few counts were recorded for this clonotype. Antigen: not known. Material for sequencing was PBMCs or a T cell subset sorted from them (not recorded which). This TCR derives from a man aged 18-30 years who had mild COVID-19 (a few samples of this study predate the infection). Cell type and time point are not known. The J gene is TRBJ2-3, the V gene TRBV11-2; D remains ambiguous. CDR3 sequence reads: CASSLLTRGTDTQYF. The DNA for the CDR3 is TGTGCCAGCAGCTTACTTACACGGGGCACAGATACGCAGTATTTT.